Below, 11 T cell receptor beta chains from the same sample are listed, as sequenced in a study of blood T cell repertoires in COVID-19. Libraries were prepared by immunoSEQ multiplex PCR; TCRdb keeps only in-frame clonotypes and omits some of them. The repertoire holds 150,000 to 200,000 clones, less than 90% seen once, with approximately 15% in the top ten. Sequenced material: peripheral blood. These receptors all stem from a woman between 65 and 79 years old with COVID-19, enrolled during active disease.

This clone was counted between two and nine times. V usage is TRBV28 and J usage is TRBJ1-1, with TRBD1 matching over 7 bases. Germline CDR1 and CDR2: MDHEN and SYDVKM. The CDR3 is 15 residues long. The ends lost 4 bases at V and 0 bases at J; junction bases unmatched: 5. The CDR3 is CASSSGQRMNTEAFF. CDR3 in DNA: TGTGCCAGCAGTTCGGGACAGCGAATGAACACTGAAGCTTTCTTT.

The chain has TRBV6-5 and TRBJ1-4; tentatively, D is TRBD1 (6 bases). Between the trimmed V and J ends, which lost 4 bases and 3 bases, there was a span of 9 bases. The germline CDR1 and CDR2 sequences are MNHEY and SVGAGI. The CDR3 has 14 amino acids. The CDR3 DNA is TGTGCCAGCAGTTTACAGGGCGCTAATGAAAAACTGTTTTTT. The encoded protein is CASSLQGANEKLFF.

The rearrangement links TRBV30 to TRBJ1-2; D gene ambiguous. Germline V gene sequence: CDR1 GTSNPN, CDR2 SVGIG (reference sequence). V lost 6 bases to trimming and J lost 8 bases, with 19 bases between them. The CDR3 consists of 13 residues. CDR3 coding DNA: TGTGCCTGCCCGGGGAGCTCAACCGTAGGCTACACCTTC. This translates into CACPGSSTVGYTF.

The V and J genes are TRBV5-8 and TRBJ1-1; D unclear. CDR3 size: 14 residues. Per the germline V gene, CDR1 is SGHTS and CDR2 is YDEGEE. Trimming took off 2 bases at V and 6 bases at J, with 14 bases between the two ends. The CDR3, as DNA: TGTGCCAGCAGCTTTTCCCCGACTGGCCCTGAAGCTTTCTTT. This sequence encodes CASSFSPTGPEAFF. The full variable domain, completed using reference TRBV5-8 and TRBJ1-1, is EAGVTQSPTHLIKTRGQQATLRCSPISGHTSVYWYQQALGLGLQFLLWYDEGEERNRGNFPPRFSGRQFPNYSSELNVNALELEDSALYLCASSFSPTGPEAFFGQGTRLTVV.

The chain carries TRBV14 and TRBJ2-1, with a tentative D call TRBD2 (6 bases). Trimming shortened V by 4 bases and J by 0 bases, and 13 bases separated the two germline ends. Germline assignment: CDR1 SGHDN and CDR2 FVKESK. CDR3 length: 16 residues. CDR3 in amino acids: CASSPSAGSSYNEQFF. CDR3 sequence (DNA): TGTGCCAGCAGCCCTTCCGCGGGGAGCTCCTACAATGAGCAGTTCTTC.

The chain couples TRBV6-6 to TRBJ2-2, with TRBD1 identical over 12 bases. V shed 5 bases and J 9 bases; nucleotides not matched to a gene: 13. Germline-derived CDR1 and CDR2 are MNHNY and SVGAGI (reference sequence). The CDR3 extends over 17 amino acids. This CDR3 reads CASSPPPGQGAQRELFF. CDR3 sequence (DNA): TGTGCCAGCAGTCCCCCTCCGGGACAGGGGGCGCAGCGGGAGCTGTTTTTT.

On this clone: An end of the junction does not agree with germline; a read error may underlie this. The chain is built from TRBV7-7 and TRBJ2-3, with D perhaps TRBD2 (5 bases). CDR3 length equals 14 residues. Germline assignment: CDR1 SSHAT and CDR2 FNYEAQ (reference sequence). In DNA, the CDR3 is TGTGCTAGCAGCTTAGGAGCGGTCACAGATACGCAGTATTTT. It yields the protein CASSLGAVTDTQYF.

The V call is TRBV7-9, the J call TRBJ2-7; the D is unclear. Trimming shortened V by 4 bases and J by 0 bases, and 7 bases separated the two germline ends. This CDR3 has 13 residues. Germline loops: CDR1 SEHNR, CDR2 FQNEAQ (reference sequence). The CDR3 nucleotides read TGTGCCAGCAGCTCCTTGAGCTCCTACGAGCAGTACTTC. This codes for CASSSLSSYEQYF.

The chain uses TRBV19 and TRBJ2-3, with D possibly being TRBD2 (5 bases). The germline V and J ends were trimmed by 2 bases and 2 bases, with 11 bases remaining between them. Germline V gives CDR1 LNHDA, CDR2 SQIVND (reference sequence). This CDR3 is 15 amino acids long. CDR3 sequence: CASSIKAAATDTQYF. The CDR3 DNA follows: TGTGCCAGTAGTATAAAAGCGGCCGCCACAGATACGCAGTATTTT.

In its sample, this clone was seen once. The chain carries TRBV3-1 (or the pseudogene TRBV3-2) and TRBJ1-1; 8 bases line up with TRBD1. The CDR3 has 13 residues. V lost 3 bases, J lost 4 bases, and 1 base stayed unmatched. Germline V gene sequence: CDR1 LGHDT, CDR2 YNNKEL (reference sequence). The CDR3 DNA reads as TGTGCCAGCAGCCAGGACAGGGTCACTGAAGCTTTCTTT. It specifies CASSQDRVTEAFF.

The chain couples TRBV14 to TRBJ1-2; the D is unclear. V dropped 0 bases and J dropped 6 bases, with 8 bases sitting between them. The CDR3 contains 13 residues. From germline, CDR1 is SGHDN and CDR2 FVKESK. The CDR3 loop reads CASSQDIGDGYTF. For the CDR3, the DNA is TGTGCCAGCAGCCAAGATATCGGGGATGGCTACACCTTC. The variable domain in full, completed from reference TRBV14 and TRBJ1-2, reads EAGVTQFPSHSVIEKGQTVTLRCDPISGHDNLYWYRRVMGKEIKFLLHFVKESKQDESGMPNNRFLAERTGGTYSTLKVQPAELEDSGVYFCASSQDIGDGYTFGSGTRLTVV.